Shown below are 17 T cell receptor beta chains from a single sample sequenced in a study of a mutant IDH1 vaccine in newly diagnosed glioma. The assay was immunoSEQ multiplex PCR, and TCRdb's table has in-frame clones only and misses some. This table has tens of thousands of clones, around 89% appearing once. Time point specified: week 5, during vaccination. With topical imiquimod, each dose of the vaccine consisted of 300 ug of mutant IDH1 20-mer peptide. Their antigens are not known. The source was PBMCs, collected from a glioma patient whose treatment included an IDH1 peptide vaccine. These receptors all come from a woman aged 40 to 50 with glioma.

The rearrangement uses TRBV4-1 and TRBJ2-2; D not resolved. The CDR3 consists of 15 residues. The V gene lost 0 bases and the J gene lost 3 bases, with 8 bases spanning the gap. Germline assignment: CDR1 MGHRA and CDR2 YSYEKL. CDR3 coding DNA: TGCGCCAGCAGCCAAGAAGCCAGCTACACCGGGGAGCTGTTTTTT. Amino acids: CASSQEASYTGELFF.

J is TRBJ2-3 and V is TRBV2; a possible D gene is TRBD2 (6 bases). The CDR3 runs to 14 residues. Germline V lookup: CDR1 SNHLY, CDR2 FYNNEI. Trimming pared 4 bases from V and 3 bases from J, leaving 11 bases between. CDR3 bases: TGTGCCAGCAGTGTTGGGACTTCGACAGATACGCAGTATTTT. This gives the protein CASSVGTSTDTQYF.

In its sample, this clone was seen once. V and J are TRBV5-1 and TRBJ2-6, with no clear D. V shed 4 bases and J shed 2 bases, with 4 bases lying between them. The CDR3 covers 13 residues. Germline lookup yields CDR1 SGHRS and CDR2 YFSETQ. Written as DNA, the CDR3 is TGCGCCAGCAGCGAGGCTGGGGCCAACGTCCTGACTTTC. This sequence encodes CASSEAGANVLTF.

The chain uses TRBV4-3 and TRBJ2-1; no clear D. The V end lost 1 base, the J end lost 4 bases, and 17 bases lay between the germline ends. CDR1 is LGHNA and CDR2 is YSLEER in the germline V gene. CDR3 length: 17 amino acids. As DNA, the CDR3 is TGCGCCAGCAGCCAAGTCTTCAGCCGGTGGTCGTACAATGAGCAGTTCTTC. It translates to CASSQVFSRWSYNEQFF.

The chain combines TRBV5-6 with TRBJ2-5, with 8 bases matching TRBD2. Per the germline V gene, CDR1 is SGHDT and CDR2 is YYEEEE. V dropped 0 bases and J dropped 5; count of bases not matched to a gene: 6. The CDR3 is 15 amino acids. The CDR3 region has the DNA TGTGCCAGCAGCTTGGGGGTTAGCGGGGTTGAGACCCAGTACTTC. It codes for CASSLGVSGVETQYF.

This rearrangement joins TRBV7-2 to TRBJ2-7; the D gene is possibly TRBD2 (6 bases). V lost 1 base, J lost 6 bases, and 10 bases lay in between. The CDR3 sequence is 13 residues long. Germline loops: CDR1 SGHTA, CDR2 FQGNSA. CDR3 protein: CASSLVSTSEQYF. As DNA, the CDR3 is TGTGCCAGCAGCTTAGTGTCGACTAGCGAGCAGTACTTC.

The chain uses TRBV6-5 and TRBJ1-2, with D maybe TRBD1 (6 bases). This CDR3 spans 15 amino acids. V was pared by 6 bases and J by 7 bases, with 21 bases between. Germline V CDR1 and CDR2: MNHEY, SVGAGI. The CDR3 nucleotides are TGTGCCAGCAGGATTCACAGGGTTGAGGCGGGTGGCTACACCTTC. As protein: CASRIHRVEAGGYTF.

The chain uses TRBV5-1 and TRBJ2-7; 8 nucleotides align to TRBD1. The CDR3 is 14 amino acids. Germline CDR1 is SGHRS and CDR2 is YFSETQ. The junction had 4 bases not matched to a gene; V was cut back by 4 bases and J by 1 base. The CDR3 region is CASSPRTGSYEQYF. The CDR3 DNA reads TGCGCCAGCAGCCCCCGGACAGGGTCCTACGAGCAGTACTTC.

This chain uses TRBV7-6 with TRBJ2-5; 7 positions match TRBD1. V lost 5 bases and J lost 2; bases outside the gene matches: 5. CDR1 and CDR2 (germline): SGHVS, FNYEAQ. This CDR3 has 14 residues. The CDR3 is CASSQPGQQETQYF. CDR3 in DNA: TGTGCCAGCAGCCAGCCGGGACAGCAAGAGACCCAGTACTTC.

The chain recombines TRBV6-5 with TRBJ2-1; D unclear. From germline, CDR1 is MNHEY and CDR2 SVGAGI. The V gene lost 0 bases and the J gene lost 6 bases, with 15 bases spanning the gap. The CDR3 loop spans 16 amino acids. CDR3 amino acids: CASSYSRRTSPNEQFF. The CDR3 DNA sequence: TGTGCCAGCAGTTACTCCCGACGAACGTCCCCCAATGAGCAGTTCTTC.

The sample holds a few counts of this clone. DNA for the CDR3: TGTGCCAGCAGTCCAATTCGACCAGGGGGCGGCGGTGAAGCTTTCTTT. Translated, it gives CASSPIRPGGGGEAFF. The genes are TRBV28 and TRBJ1-1; TRBD1 matches at 8 bases. CDR3 length: 16 amino acids. The germline V gene has CDR1 MDHEN and CDR2 SYDVKM. The trim removed 5 bases at V and 7 bases at J, leaving 15 bases unmatched.

The gene calls are TRBV4-1 and TRBJ2-7; 7 bases are shared with TRBD1. Germline V gene lookup returns CDR1 MGHRA and CDR2 YSYEKL. Trimming took 4 bases from V and 5 from J; bases not matched to a gene: 8. This CDR3 comprises 14 residues. The CDR3 loop reads CASSRTGDVNEQYF. The CDR3 DNA is TGCGCCAGCAGCCGAACAGGGGATGTCAACGAGCAGTACTTC.

In this sample, this clone turned up once. This chain connects TRBV10-1 to TRBJ2-7; D may be TRBD2 (6 bases). Germline-derived CDR1 and CDR2 are WNHNN and SYGVQD (reference sequence). The CDR3 is made up of 12 amino acids. Trimming shortened V by 8 bases and J by 5 bases, and 13 bases separated the two germline ends. The CDR3 region is CASGTGGHEQYF. Here the CDR3 DNA reads TGCGCCAGCGGTACCGGGGGACACGAGCAGTACTTC.

The J gene is TRBJ2-7, the V gene TRBV11-2; D gene uncertain. Germline CDR1 reads SGHAT; CDR2 reads FQNNGV. The V end was cut by 1 base, the J end by 7 bases, with 14 bases between. This CDR3 has 14 amino acids. CDR3 sequence reads: CASSLGSVLGEQYF. CDR3 nucleotide sequence: TGTGCCAGCAGCTTAGGTTCAGTTTTGGGTGAGCAGTACTTC.

The rearrangement joins TRBV6-1 to TRBJ2-5, with D hard to call. The germline V and J ends were trimmed by 4 bases and 7 bases, with 10 bases remaining between them. This CDR3 has 12 amino acids. Germline V gives CDR1 MNHNS, CDR2 SASEGT. Written as DNA, the CDR3 is TGTGCCAGCAGTGTAGGGTTCGGGACCCAGTACTTC. Translating gives CASSVGFGTQYF.

This clone came up once. This chain joins TRBV10-3 and TRBJ1-1, with TRBD1 identical over 10 bases. The V gene's germline CDR1 is ENHRY and CDR2 SYGVKD. The CDR3 runs to 13 residues. Losses at the gene ends were 10 bases for V and 5 bases for J; bases not matched to a gene: 7. This CDR3 reads CATRQGAETEAFF. The CDR3 DNA sequence: TGTGCCACCCGACAGGGGGCAGAAACTGAAGCTTTCTTT.

The V call is TRBV5-4, the J call TRBJ2-1; 7 nucleotides align to TRBD1. CDR1 is SGHNT and CDR2 is YYREEE in the germline V gene (reference sequence). This CDR3 has 15 residues. V lost 4 bases to trimming and J lost 0 bases; unmatched junction nucleotides: 4. In DNA form, the CDR3 reads TGTGCCAGCAGCGCCGGGACAGACTCCTACAATGAGCAGTTCTTC. It translates to CASSAGTDSYNEQFF.